Here is one T cell receptor (beta chain) with its context. Its antigen is currently unknown. Trimming removed 5 bases from V and 1 base from J, with 17 bases in between. Germline assignment: CDR1 MDHEN and CDR2 SYDVKM. There are 17 residues in the CDR3. Sequenced by immunoSEQ multiplex PCR; TCRdb stores in-frame clones only, minus some. The sample holds 150,000 or so clones, about 92% seen once. The data belong to a study of T cell responses to AZD1222 COVID-19 vaccine. Study results and limitations: Vaccination with two AZD1222 doses was followed by a rise in Spike-specific TCR breadth and depth. Most donors were white British, females outnumbered males, and clonal diversity was possibly underestimated. The number of AZD1222 recipients seropositive at baseline was only five or six.

V gene TRBV28 combines with J gene TRBJ2-2; possible D gene TRBD2, 5 bases. The TCR originated in an adult in good health. Sample: peripheral blood, taken on day 0 of AZD1222 vaccination. Written as DNA, the CDR3 is TGTGCCAGCAGTCTTAACGGACTGTTAGTGAACACCGGGGAGCTGTTTTTT. This encodes CASSLNGLLVNTGELFF.